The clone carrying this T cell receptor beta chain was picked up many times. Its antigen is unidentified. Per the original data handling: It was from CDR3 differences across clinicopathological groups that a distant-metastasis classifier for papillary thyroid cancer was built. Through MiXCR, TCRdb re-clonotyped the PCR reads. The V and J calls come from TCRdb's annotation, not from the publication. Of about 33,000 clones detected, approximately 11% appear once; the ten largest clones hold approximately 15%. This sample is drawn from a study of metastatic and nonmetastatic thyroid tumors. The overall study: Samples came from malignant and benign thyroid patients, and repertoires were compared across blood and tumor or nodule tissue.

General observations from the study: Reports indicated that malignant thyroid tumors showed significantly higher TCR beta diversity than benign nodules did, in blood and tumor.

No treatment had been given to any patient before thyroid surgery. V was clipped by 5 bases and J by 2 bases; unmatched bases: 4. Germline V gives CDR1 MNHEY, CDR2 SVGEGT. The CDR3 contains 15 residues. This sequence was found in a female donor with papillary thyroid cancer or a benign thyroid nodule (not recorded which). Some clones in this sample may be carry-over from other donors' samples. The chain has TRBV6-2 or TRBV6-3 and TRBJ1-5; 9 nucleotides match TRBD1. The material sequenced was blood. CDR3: CASSTGQGGNQPQHF. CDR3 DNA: TGTGCCAGCAGTACGGGACAGGGAGGCAATCAGCCCCAGCATTTT.